This passage covers 7 T cell receptor beta chains from one sample sequenced in a study of shared T cell receptors in the human thymus. The method was immunoSEQ multiplex PCR; TCRdb's version includes in-frame clones alone and lacks a portion of them. The repertoire has 700,000 or so clones, roughly 88% of them found once; the top ten carry more than 0.008%. These data were likewise used in another study, on human thymus T cells.

Material: thymocytes. Receptor source: a girl under two years old with a congenital heart defect.

This chain joins TRBV19 and TRBJ1-6, with a weak D call TRBD1 (5 bases). Germline CDR1 LNHDA, CDR2 SQIVND (reference sequence). V shed 4 bases and J shed 4 bases, with 20 bases lying between them. This CDR3 is 18 amino acids long. The CDR3 nucleotides are TGTGCCAGTAGTACAGGAACCGACAGCAAAAGGTATAATTCACCCCTCCACTTT. Amino acid sequence: CASSTGTDSKRYNSPLHF.

The chain couples TRBV25-1 to TRBJ2-2; 7 nucleotides align to TRBD2. J gave up 7 bases and V 5 bases, and 10 bases lay outside the gene matches. The CDR3 runs 15 residues. In germline, CDR1 is MGHDK, CDR2 SYGVNS. CDR3 residues: CASSPGREGFGELFF. The CDR3 DNA is TGTGCCAGCAGTCCAGGGAGGGAGGGTTTCGGGGAGCTGTTTTTT.

This sequence joins TRBV19 and TRBJ1-6; D gene ambiguous. V shed 2 bases and J shed 9 bases, with 23 bases lying between them. Looked up from germline, CDR1 is LNHDA and CDR2 is SQIVND (reference sequence). The CDR3 length is 18 residues. The chain's CDR3 is CASSISGPREGVGSPLHF. The CDR3, as DNA: TGTGCCAGTAGTATATCCGGGCCAAGGGAGGGAGTTGGTTCACCCCTCCACTTT.

This clone turned up a few times. This chain's CDR3 is CASSEPSGGSGADTQYF. In DNA, the CDR3 is TGTGCCAGCAGTGAGCCTAGCGGGGGGTCCGGGGCAGATACGCAGTATTTT. The gene calls are TRBV6-4 and TRBJ2-3; 11 bases align to TRBD2. This CDR3 spans 17 amino acids. CDR1 and CDR2 from the germline V gene are MRHNA and SNTAGT. Trimming cost V 3 bases and J 4 bases; bases outside gene matches: 9.

The rearrangement joins TRBV27 to TRBJ1-2, with TRBD1 identical over 9 bases. CDR1 is MNHEY and CDR2 is SMNVEV in the germline V gene (reference sequence). The CDR3 length is 13 residues. After removal of 5 bases from V and 6 bases from J, the junction contained 4 bases not matched to a gene. As DNA, the CDR3 is TGTGCCAGCAGTCTCGGGACAGGGAATGGCTACACCTTC. Amino acid sequence: CASSLGTGNGYTF.

This clone was observed once. The genes are TRBV6-5 and TRBJ1-6, with 7 nucleotides matching TRBD1. This CDR3 contains 14 residues. Germline values: CDR1 MNHEY, CDR2 SVGAGI. J lost 8 bases, V lost 5 bases, and 6 bases had no gene match. CDR3 sequence reads: CASSPYRGDSPLHF. DNA of the CDR3: TGTGCCAGCAGTCCCTACAGGGGTGATTCACCCCTCCACTTT.

The chain joins TRBV7-2 to TRBJ1-4, with a tentative D call TRBD1 (6 bases). The CDR3 contains 15 residues. The V and J ends lost 1 base and 7 bases respectively, with 13 bases between them. Germline V gives CDR1 SGHTA, CDR2 FQGNSA. CDR3 sequence (DNA): TGTGCCAGCAGCTTAGTTACGTGCAGGGGTGAAAAACTGTTTTTT. Translating it yields CASSLVTCRGEKLFF.